This T cell receptor (beta chain) is drawn from a study of cytomegalovirus exposure and HLA in healthy donors. The PCR ran on 60 Vbeta and 13 Jbeta primers. Clones were read by immunoSEQ multiplex PCR, and TCRdb kept only the in-frame ones, dropping some. The sample carries 100,000 to 150,000 clones, 72% recorded once. The CDR3 sequence is 18 residues long. This TCR was sampled from a man aged 30 to 39 in good health and CMV-seronegative. V gene TRBV21-1 combines with J gene TRBJ1-6; the table's D call, TRBD1, was not checked against the DNA. TRBV21-1 is deemed a pseudogene. The sequenced sample consisted of PBMCs. The CDR3 spells CASSKGTGPTGNNSPLHF. DNA for the CDR3: TGTGCCAGCAGCAAAGGAACTGGACCGACAGGGAATAATTCACCCCTCCACTTT.